These 21 T cell receptor beta chains originate from one sample sequenced in a study of a mutant IDH1 vaccine in newly diagnosed glioma. Method: immunoSEQ multiplex PCR; TCRdb's copy keeps in-frame clones and lacks some. The table has about 54,000 clones, 80% to 90% seen once. This sample's time point: week 35, safety follow-up. Every vaccination contained 300 ug of the mutant IDH1 20-mer peptide and was paired with topical imiquimod. Their antigens are not known. Sequenced here: PBMCs, sampled from a glioma patient whose treatment included an IDH1 peptide vaccine. All receptors come from a man in his forties or fifties with glioma.

This chain connects TRBV18 to TRBJ1-4, with D unresolved. This CDR3 is built from 13 residues. The V gene lost 6 bases and the J gene lost 12 bases, with 17 bases spanning the gap. CDR1 and CDR2 (germline): KGHSH, LQKENI. CDR3 loop: CASSPESLRELFF. The CDR3, as DNA: TGTGCCAGCTCTCCGGAGAGCCTAAGGGAACTGTTTTTT.

This chain links TRBV6-6 with TRBJ2-7; a weak D match, TRBD2 (6 bases). From germline, CDR1 is MNHNY and CDR2 SVGAGI (reference sequence). The CDR3 runs 14 residues. Trimming cost V 5 bases and J 6 bases, with 17 bases left between them. CDR3 coding DNA: TGTGCCAGCAGTGGACGGGGGTCTGAAGCCGAGCAGTACTTC. Translating it yields CASSGRGSEAEQYF.

The rearrangement uses TRBV7-6 and TRBJ2-2; D is possibly TRBD1 (6 bases). This CDR3 region has 15 residues. Germline V gene sequence: CDR1 SGHVS, CDR2 FNYEAQ. V lost 5 bases and J 3 bases, leaving 13 bases between the germline ends. This CDR3 is CASSTDRVDTGELFF. The DNA of the CDR3 is TGTGCCAGCAGCACGGACAGAGTGGACACCGGGGAGCTGTTTTTT.

V usage is TRBV28 and J usage is TRBJ2-5; no clear D gene. The CDR3 is 13 amino acids. Trimming removed 5 bases from V and 4 bases from J, with 11 bases in between. The V gene's germline CDR1 is MDHEN and CDR2 SYDVKM. CDR3: CASSPGRGETQYF. The CDR3, as DNA: TGTGCCAGCAGTCCCGGACGTGGAGAGACCCAGTACTTC. The variable domain in full, with the rest retrieved from reference TRBV28 and TRBJ2-5, is DVKVTQSSRYLVKRTGEKVFLECVQDMDHENMFWYRQDPGLGLRLIYFSYDVKMKEKGDIPEGYSVSREKKERFSLILESASTNQTSMYLCASSPGRGETQYFGPGTRLLVL.

This chain connects TRBV25-1 to TRBJ2-1, with 10 nucleotides matching TRBD2. V shed 9 bases and J 2 bases; nucleotides not matched to a gene: 4. The CDR3 is 14 residues long. Germline CDR1 MGHDK, CDR2 SYGVNS. The CDR3 here is CASLTSGPYNEQFF. For the CDR3, the DNA is TGTGCCAGTCTGACTAGCGGGCCCTACAATGAGCAGTTCTTC.

The V gene is TRBV29-1, the J gene TRBJ2-2, with a possible D match to TRBD1 (6 bases). There are 13 residues in the CDR3. The germline V gene has CDR1 SQVTM and CDR2 ANQGSEA. Trimming stripped 4 bases from V and 5 bases from J, with 11 bases between. CDR3 coding DNA: TGCAGCGTTGGGGCGAGGGGGACCGGGGAGCTGTTTTTT. Its protein is CSVGARGTGELFF.

The chain carries TRBV7-2 and TRBJ2-7; 7 bases are shared with TRBD1. Germline V lookup: CDR1 SGHTA, CDR2 FQGNSA. The junction had 4 bases not matched to a gene; V was cut back by 5 bases and J by 3 bases. The CDR3 totals 13 residues. CDR3 bases: TGTGCCAGCAGCAAGGGGGCATTCTACGAGCAGTACTTC. It translates to CASSKGAFYEQYF.

The genes are TRBV7-8 and TRBJ2-5, with TRBD2 identical over 16 bases. The CDR3 totals 18 residues. The V segment lost 6 bases and the J segment 4 bases; nucleotides outside the gene matches: 11. CDR1 is SGHVS, CDR2 FQNEAQ, per germline. The CDR3 DNA reads as TGTGCCAGCAGGGCAACCGGGACTAGCGGGAGGGCCGGAGAGACCCAGTACTTC. This gives the protein CASRATGTSGRAGETQYF.

The chain couples TRBV11-2 to TRBJ2-3; 9 nucleotides match TRBD2. The CDR3 runs 17 residues. V shed 2 bases, J shed 5 bases, and the junction held 11 bases outside the gene matches. In germline, CDR1 is SGHAT, CDR2 FQNNGV. Written as DNA, the CDR3 is TGTGCCAGCAGCTTACGGGCTAGCGGGGAGGTACGAGATACGCAGTATTTT. Translating it yields CASSLRASGEVRDTQYF.

The V gene is TRBV1, the J gene TRBJ2-7; the DNA was not compared with TRBD2, the D call given in the table. TRBV1 is tagged as a pseudogene. The CDR3 totals 14 residues. CDR3 sequence reads: CTSLTIAGRYEQYF. For the CDR3, the DNA is TGCACCAGCCTTACCATAGCGGGACGGTACGAGCAGTACTTC.

This clone was seen once. The CDR3 DNA follows: TGTGCCAGCAGCTCCACTAGCGGGAGGAGCTACGAGCAGTACTTC. It codes for CASSSTSGRSYEQYF. The rearrangement joins TRBV13 to TRBJ2-7; 12 positions agree with TRBD2. The length of the CDR3 is 15 residues. Trimming took 4 bases from V and 3 from J; bases not matched to a gene: 4. Germline CDR1 is PRHDT and CDR2 is FYEKMQ (reference sequence).

The genes are TRBV5-4 and TRBJ2-3, with D perhaps TRBD2 (6 bases). Trimming shortened V by 0 bases and J by 2 bases, and 13 bases separated the two germline ends. Per germline, CDR1 SGHNT and CDR2 YYREEE (reference sequence). This CDR3 contains 16 residues. The DNA of the CDR3 is TGTGCCAGCAGCTTGGCCTTGGGGGGATACACAGATACGCAGTATTTT. Protein: CASSLALGGYTDTQYF.

This chain connects TRBV6-5 to TRBJ1-5; 8 bases line up with TRBD1. CDR3 size: 14 residues. V lost 6 bases and J lost 5; bases outside the gene matches: 6. Germline CDR1 is MNHEY and CDR2 is SVGAGI. The CDR3 bases are TGTGCCAGCAGGCGGACAGGGTTCGATCAGCCCCAGCATTTT. Its protein is CASRRTGFDQPQHF.

The chain links TRBV27 to TRBJ2-6; perhaps TRBD1 as D (6 bases). The CDR3 consists of 17 residues. Germline V gene lookup returns CDR1 MNHEY and CDR2 SMNVEV (reference sequence). With 6 bases removed from V and 0 bases from J, the gap between germline ends came to 15 bases. The CDR3 DNA follows: TGTGCCAGCAGGGGACACCAGGGTGTCTCTGGGGCCAACGTCCTGACTTTC. Residues: CASRGHQGVSGANVLTF.

V is TRBV18 and J is TRBJ1-3, with TRBD1 matching 12 bases. The CDR3 sequence is 16 residues long. The J segment lost 4 bases and the V segment lost 5 bases, leaving 6 bases of the junction unmatched. Germline V gene sequence: CDR1 KGHSH, CDR2 LQKENI. The CDR3 is CASSKGQGARGNTIYF. In DNA form, the CDR3 reads TGTGCCAGCTCAAAGGGACAGGGGGCGCGAGGAAACACCATATATTTT.

J is TRBJ2-7 and V is TRBV19, with D perhaps matching TRBD2 (6 bases). Between the trimmed V and J ends, which lost 9 bases and 0 bases, there was a span of 12 bases. The CDR3 sequence is 13 residues long. Germline V gene data show CDR1 as LNHDA and CDR2 as SQIVND (reference sequence). The CDR3 protein is CASRDWSSYEQYF. In DNA form, the CDR3 reads TGTGCCAGCCGGGACTGGAGCTCCTACGAGCAGTACTTC.

CDR3 bases: TGTGCCAGCAGGGGACAGCTTTTCGCCCAGCATTTT. This translates into CASRGQLFAQHF. This rearrangement joins TRBV28 to TRBJ1-5; 7 positions match TRBD1. V dropped 6 bases and J dropped 11; count of bases not matched to a gene: 7. The CDR3 sequence is 12 residues long. CDR1 and CDR2 (germline): MDHEN, SYDVKM.

This sequence joins TRBV11-3 and TRBJ2-7; D is unclear. Per germline, CDR1 SGHNT and CDR2 YENEEA. The CDR3 covers 9 residues. Trimming took off 5 bases at V and 12 bases at J, with 8 bases between the two ends. CDR3 bases: TGTGCCAGCAGCCCGATCCTGTACTTC. As protein: CASSPILYF.

V is TRBV7-2 and J is TRBJ1-1; 10 positions match TRBD1. The CDR3 runs to 17 residues. V shed 1 base and J 1 base; nucleotides not matched to a gene: 6. Germline CDR1 reads SGHTA; CDR2 reads FQGNSA. The chain's CDR3 is CASSLGGWDRGNTEAFF. DNA of the CDR3: TGTGCCAGCAGCTTAGGTGGATGGGACAGGGGGAACACTGAAGCTTTCTTT.

The chain is built from TRBV5-1 and TRBJ2-1; maybe TRBD1 (6 bases). Germline V gene data show CDR1 as SGHRS and CDR2 as YFSETQ. The V gene lost 0 bases and the J gene lost 7 bases, with 8 bases spanning the gap. The CDR3 is made up of 13 amino acids. The CDR3, as DNA: TGCGCCAGCAGCTTGGGCCAGGGGAATGAGCAGTTCTTC. Protein sequence: CASSLGQGNEQFF.

V is TRBV15 and J is TRBJ1-2, with D uncertain. V lost 1 base and J 7 bases, leaving 7 bases between the germline ends. Germline V gene sequence: CDR1 LNHNV, CDR2 YYDKDF (reference sequence). The CDR3 is made up of 12 amino acids. The CDR3 protein is CATSRAGVGYTF. The CDR3 DNA sequence: TGTGCCACCAGCAGAGCGGGAGTTGGCTACACCTTC.